This T cell receptor (beta chain) was recorded in a study of blood T cell repertoires in COVID-19. Whole-study context: T cells, B-cell-depleted T cells, or PBMCs supplied cDNA or gDNA.

The CDR3 extends over 13 amino acids. Trimming left V 3 bases short and J 4 bases short, with 9 bases between. The method was immunoSEQ multiplex PCR; TCRdb's version includes in-frame clones alone and lacks a portion of them. The repertoire holds about 250,000 clones, with around nine tenths as singletons. The source of this sequence is a man younger than 40 with COVID-19, enrolled during active disease. The sequenced sample was peripheral blood. The chain carries TRBV12-3 or TRBV12-4 and TRBJ1-2; TRBD1 is a possible D gene (6 bases). The CDR3 sequence is CASSFRGGYGYTF. CDR3 bases: TGTGCCAGCAGTTTCAGGGGTGGCTATGGCTACACCTTC.